This TCR beta chain stems from a study of blood T cells in healthy people across ages. Across the whole study: Template switching recovered approximately one barcoded beta molecule for every two T cells.

Comment on this clonotype: What it binds is not known. A single base separates this from a much larger clone, so it may be a read error.

The use of a sample-barcoded 5' primer and a J-beta primer mix characterized a second PCR of roughly 6 to 11 cycles. Each of the cDNA molecules was tagged by a template-switch adaptor with 12 random nucleotides. TCRdb re-analysed the 5' RACE reads in MiXCR, keeping a single row per CDR3 protein. This table holds 700,000 to 850,000 distinct CDR3 sequences, around 36% found once. Study results and caveats: Roughly linear age-related decline in beta diversity appeared, significant by age 40.

The germline V and J ends were trimmed by 2 bases and 2 bases, with 12 bases remaining between them. Germline values: CDR1 MNHEY, CDR2 SVGAGI. This CDR3 has 15 amino acids. The TCR originated in a man aged 18-30 years in good health. The V call is TRBV6-5, the J call TRBJ2-5, with unresolved D. The sample taken for sequencing was blood. CDR3 region: CASSYNPLGQETQYF. The CDR3 bases are TGTGCCAGCAGTTACAATCCGTTAGGGCAAGAGACCCAGTACTTC.